These T cell receptor beta chains were read from a single sample in a study of blood T cell repertoires in COVID-19. Sequencing was performed with immunoSEQ multiplex PCR; in TCRdb, only in-frame clones are kept and a portion is missing. Among 20,000 to 25,000 clones listed, about 89% were seen once. The sample was peripheral blood. The source is a woman aged 65 to 85 with active COVID-19. Both conserved end residues are part of each CDR3. The order of the fields is V gene, D gene, J gene, CDR3 length, clone size, CDR3 protein, CDR3 DNA. A D gene is named only where the DNA matches it firmly. Clone size is not always given. Where it is, it says once, few, many or a class for expanded clones.

>TRBV2|TRBD1|TRBJ2-5|12|NA
CASGQGQETQYF
TGTGCCAGCGGACAGGGGCAAGAGACCCAGTACTTC
>TRBV19|NA|TRBJ1-2|15|NA
CASSPYNYRDYGYTF
TGTGCCAGTAGCCCCTACAACTACCGGGACTATGGCTACACCTTC
>TRBV3-1/TRBV3-2|TRBD2|TRBJ2-3|17|NA
CASSQVLRAGDTDTQYF
TGTGCCAGCAGCCAAGTATTAAGAGCGGGGGACACAGATACGCAGTATTTT
>TRBV5-6|TRBD2|TRBJ2-7|14|NA
CASSRLAGGYEQYF
TGTGCCAGCAGCCGACTAGCGGGGGGTTACGAGCAGTACTTC
>TRBV14|NA|TRBJ1-1|15|NA
CASSQDVRMNTEAFF
TGTGCCAGCAGCCAAGACGTGAGAATGAACACTGAAGCTTTCTTT
>TRBV18|TRBD1|TRBJ1-3|17|NA
CASSPPGTGGFGNTIYF
TGTGCCAGCTCACCACCCGGGACAGGGGGCTTTGGAAACACCATATATTTT
>TRBV28|TRBD1|TRBJ1-5|15|NA
CASSRTGRDSQPQHF
TGTGCCAGCAGTCGGACAGGGAGGGATAGCCAGCCCCAGCATTTT
>TRBV6-5|NA|TRBJ2-7|15|NA
CASNAGGVPGYEQYF
TGTGCCAGCAACGCCGGGGGTGTTCCGGGATACGAGCAGTACTTC
>TRBV7-2|NA|TRBJ1-2|16|once
CASRRQSAGLNDGYTF
TGTGCCAGCAGGCGTCAATCTGCAGGGTTAAACGATGGCTACACCTTC
>TRBV3-1/TRBV3-2|NA|TRBJ2-7|17|once
CASSQNPLRRGAFEQYF
TGTGCCAGCAGCCAAAATCCGCTCCGGCGTGGGGCTTTCGAGCAGTACTTC
>TRBV3-1/TRBV3-2|TRBD2|TRBJ2-3|14|NA
CASSLIAGGDTQYF
TGTGCCAGCAGCCTCATAGCGGGGGGGGATACGCAGTATTTT
>TRBV11-2|TRBD1|TRBJ2-2|18|NA
CASSPFSTGYGDTGELFF
TGTGCCAGCAGCCCTTTTTCGACAGGGTACGGTGACACCGGGGAGCTGTTTTTT
>TRBV6-4|NA|TRBJ2-3|15|once
CASSDEAGATDTQYF
TGTGCCAGCAGTGATGAGGCGGGGGCCACAGATACGCAGTATTTT
>TRBV28|NA|TRBJ2-7|15|NA
CASSKGSTSIHEQYF
TGTGCCAGCAGTAAAGGGTCGACTAGTATCCACGAGCAGTACTTC
>TRBV19|TRBD1|TRBJ2-5|15|NA
CASSIEWDSRRTQYF
TGTGCCAGTAGTATAGAATGGGACAGTAGAAGAACCCAGTACTTC
>TRBV19|TRBD1|TRBJ1-2|13|NA
CASSKDRDYGYTF
TGTGCCAGTAGTAAGGACAGGGACTATGGCTACACCTTC
>TRBV6-2/TRBV6-3|NA|TRBJ1-4|15|NA
CASSYSQAEGEKLFF
TGTGCCAGCAGTTACTCACAGGCGGAAGGGGAAAAACTGTTTTTT